This T cell receptor beta chain was sequenced for a study of T cells in Graves' hyperthyroidism and ophthalmopathy (dated by TCRdb to between 2018 and 2021). About the investigation overall: Peripheral blood was sampled at the time of initial diagnosis, prior to any treatment. For training and testing, the 80 to 100 patients in the discovery cohort were randomly divided in a 7:3 ratio. Once sampling was done, hyperthyroidism patients were given methimazole at a starting dose of 30 mg daily, whereas ophthalmopathy patients were given high-dose intravenous methylprednisolone. According to the paper, TCR Vbeta CDR3 sequencing was carried out on about 140 peripheral blood samples, which came from 40 to 45 ophthalmopathy, under 80 hyperthyroidism and roughly 17 progressor patients. TCR V-J signatures able to tell the groups apart were searched for in a discovery cohort of 90 to 100 patients, of whom 40 to 45 had Graves' ophthalmopathy and around 58 had stable Graves' hyperthyroidism. Prospective prediction of ophthalmopathy was tested in an independent validation cohort of approximately 19 hyperthyroidism patients and 15 to 17 patients who later progressed to ophthalmopathy. In roughly six Graves' hyperthyroidism patients, the study also compared T-cell repertoires from thyroid tissue with T-cell repertoires from blood.

Stable Graves' hyperthyroidism was defined as the absence of progression to ophthalmopathy over 18 months of follow-up. Hyperthyroidism patients were aged 18 to 65 years and newly diagnosed, with disease duration of less than 2 months. The study excluded patients with uncontrolled infections, other autoimmune diseases, pregnancy or lactation. Diagnoses relied on clinical symptoms, serum thyroxine and TRAb, thyroid ultrasound and orbital computed tomography. Ficoll-Paque density gradient centrifugation was used to isolate PBMCs from around 10 ml of fresh peripheral blood. Total RNA was extracted with Trizol reagent, and quality was checked on an Agilent 2100 Bioanalyzer. The paper as a whole reports these results and caveats: In validation, the model predicted progression to ophthalmopathy with about 71% sensitivity and approximately 72% specificity, a median of 6.5 months before onset. No statistical method was used to set the sample size in advance, and investigators knew the group allocation. In cross-validation, a model built on a 13 V-J signature told ophthalmopathy apart from stable hyperthyroidism with just under 90% sensitivity and about 81% specificity, and in testing the same model reached 80%/75%. Blood samples also contained most of the expanded thyroid clonotypes (frequency above 0.001), which suggests that blood repertoires may reflect thyroid immune responses.

Amplification of TCR beta CDR3 regions was carried out from RNA transcripts. For the first round of RT-PCR on the TCR CDR3, the HTBI primer set was used together with the Qiagen OneStep RT-PCR kit. Libraries were constructed in a second round of multiplex PCR, after which size selection and purification were carried out. Sequencing of the libraries was done on an Illumina HiSeq2000 using paired-end 100 bp reads. The study's processing was this. SOAPnuke was used to process the raw data, removing reads that contained adapters or uncalled bases, had a mean Phred below 15, or lacked an exact match to the constant primer or identifier. COPE v1.2.5 was used to merge high-quality paired reads, and clonotypes were defined as unique nucleotide sequences. MiTCR v1.1 was used to align the clonotypes against IMGT TRBV, TRBD and TRBJ reference segments. Analysis was restricted to V-J combinations with a frequency above 0.0001, which covered about 99% of repertoires. A TCS score was defined as the ratio of F50 (clonal expansion) to E x V (chaos), with BLOSUM62-based TCRdist applied between CDR3 peptides within each V-J. Welch's t-statistics and random forest reduced around 550 V-J features to roughly 13, which were used in a naive Bayes classifier (R e1071). Thyroid-blood repertoire similarity was quantified with the Morisita-Horn index. TCRdb trimmed public reads at Q25 via fastp, called clones via MiXCR and kept in-frame beta chains. Under each unique CDR3 protein, matching rows form one entry showing the most common genes and DNA. For this entry, the V and J calls and clone size follow TCRdb and not the study's own pipeline. The sample table records about 840,000 distinct CDR3 sequences; over 35% of these occur just once. The top ten constitute 7.5% to 9.5% of the sample.

Remarks on this clonotype: It lacks a known antigen. No much larger clonotype is one base removed from it; base qualities were not supplied.

From a lookup of the germline V gene (reference sequence), CDR1 and CDR2 are LNHDA and SQIVND. From the cysteine through the phenylalanine, the CDR3 covers 18 amino acids. This entry keeps only the CDR3 DNA: 54 bases, framed from base 1. V trim: 6 bases; J trim: 4 bases; unmatched bases: 14. The TCR originated in a man aged 18 to 35 with Graves' hyperthyroidism. Sequenced material: blood. Here the chain combines TRBV19 and TRBJ1-4; TRBD1 aligns with 10 central bases. At the DNA level, the sequence is TGTGCCAGTAGCAACCCCTCGGGACAGGGGTTTGGTAATGAAAAACTGTTTTTT. It translates to CASSNPSGQGFGNEKLFF.